This T cell receptor (beta chain) is drawn from a study of blood T cell repertoires in COVID-19. The overall study: Some COVID-19 samples were acute and others convalescent; all came from the United States, Italy and Spain.

There are 12 residues in the CDR3. Trimming left V 8 bases short and J 8 bases short, with 12 bases between. Germline CDR1 is SNHLY and CDR2 is FYNNEI. Original analysis: The assay estimated nucleated cells by amplifying reference gene primers. The assay was immunoSEQ multiplex PCR, and TCRdb's table has in-frame clones only and misses some. Clone size and the V and J calls come from that table; the DNA yielded D and trimming. The table includes around 170,000 clones, approximately 89% detected once. This TCR came from a woman between 25 and 40 years old with acute or convalescent COVID-19. This sequence joins TRBV2 and TRBJ1-4; D is perhaps TRBD1 (5 bases). What was sequenced was peripheral blood. DNA of the CDR3: TGTGCCAGCCGGGTGGGGGGGGAAAAACTGTTTTTT. Its translation: CASRVGGEKLFF.